The 3 T cell receptor beta chains given below trace back to one sample, sequenced in a study of a mutant IDH1 vaccine in newly diagnosed glioma. Here immunoSEQ multiplex PCR was the method, and the copy in TCRdb shows in-frame clones only, minus some. The table includes more than 50,000 clones, around 89% detected once. The time point was: week 11, during vaccination. One vaccine dose held 300 ug of mutant IDH1 20-mer peptide and came with topical imiquimod. Their antigens are not known. The sample here was PBMCs, taken from a glioma patient whose treatment included an IDH1 peptide vaccine. The origin of the receptors is a man aged 40-49 years with glioma.

This clone occurred once. The CDR3: CATSRDGQITDTQYF. CDR3 in DNA: TGTGCCACCAGCAGAGATGGACAGATCACAGATACGCAGTATTTT. The rearrangement links TRBV15 to TRBJ2-3, with TRBD1 as a possible D gene (6 bases). The CDR3 has 15 amino acids. The germline CDR1 and CDR2 sequences are LNHNV and YYDKDF (reference sequence). The V gene lost 0 bases and the J gene lost 2 bases, with 9 bases spanning the gap.

Written as DNA, the CDR3 is TGTGCCAGCAGAGAACTATGGACCTTTGAAGCTTTCTTT. It specifies CASRELWTFEAFF. The chain links TRBV28 to TRBJ1-1, with D unresolved. With 6 bases removed from V and 7 bases from J, the gap between germline ends came to 15 bases. The germline gives CDR1 MDHEN, CDR2 SYDVKM. The CDR3 consists of 13 residues.

The rearrangement joins TRBV7-6 to TRBJ2-2; 7 positions match TRBD1. Losses at the gene ends were 5 bases for V and 3 bases for J; bases not matched to a gene: 3. The CDR3 length is 14 residues. Germline CDR1 SGHVS, CDR2 FNYEAQ. The CDR3 sequence: CASSRDSYTGELFF. The CDR3 nucleotides are TGTGCCAGCAGCCGGGACAGTTACACCGGGGAGCTGTTTTTT.